These 4 T cell receptor beta chains were all obtained from the same sample, sequenced in a study of cytomegalovirus exposure and HLA in healthy donors. In the PCR, 60 Vbeta and 13 Jbeta primers were used. Assay used: immunoSEQ multiplex PCR; TCRdb lists only in-frame clones, some missing. The table includes around 120,000 clones, more than 80% detected once. Sequencing was performed on PBMCs. The receptors were gathered from a man in his thirties or forties in good health and CMV-seronegative.

The chain links TRBV7-6 to TRBJ2-1, with D uncertain. From germline, CDR1 is SGHVS and CDR2 FNYEAQ. The CDR3 totals 12 residues. V was cut by 1 base and J by 9 bases, with 7 bases left in between. The CDR3 reads CASSLVHTEQFF. The CDR3 bases are TGTGCCAGCAGCTTAGTGCACACTGAGCAGTTCTTC.

V is TRBV27 and J is TRBJ2-5; TRBD2 might be the D (5 bases). The CDR3 has 14 residues. The germline gives CDR1 MNHEY, CDR2 SMNVEV (reference sequence). The V and J ends lost 5 bases and 5 bases respectively, with 15 bases between them. The CDR3 spells CASSPRSRGETQYF. CDR3 nucleotide sequence: TGTGCCAGCAGTCCTAGGTCCAGAGGGGAGACCCAGTACTTC.

To note about this clone: This sample also contains other DNA sequences that code for the same CDR3. The chain joins TRBV6-6 to TRBJ1-1; a weak D match, TRBD1 (5 bases). The V gene lost 7 bases and the J gene lost 1 base, with 10 bases spanning the gap. Germline values: CDR1 MNHNY, CDR2 SVGAGI (reference sequence). CDR3 length: 13 residues. CDR3 DNA sequence: TGTGCCAGCATGCGGGGCTCGAACACTGAAGCTTTCTTT. Protein: CASMRGSNTEAFF.

The rearrangement joins TRBV6-6 to TRBJ2-7, with 8 bases matching TRBD2. The CDR3 is 14 residues long. V shed 5 bases and J 0 bases; nucleotides not matched to a gene: 3. CDR1 and CDR2 from the germline V gene are MNHNY and SVGAGI (reference sequence). CDR3: CASSGSGSSYEQYF. CDR3 sequence (DNA): TGTGCCAGCAGTGGGAGCGGGAGCTCCTACGAGCAGTACTTC.